This T cell receptor beta chain is drawn from a study of T cell responses to AZD1222 COVID-19 vaccine. Trimming shortened V by 6 bases and J by 4 bases, and 9 bases separated the two germline ends. Germline CDR1 reads SGHAT; CDR2 reads FQNNGV. This CDR3 contains 12 residues. Measured with immunoSEQ multiplex PCR; TCRdb has only the in-frame clones, and not every one. The sample contains tens of thousands of clones, roughly 90% of which appear only once. The sequence came from an adult in good health. The chain has TRBV11-2 and TRBJ2-5; D possibly corresponds to TRBD2 (6 bases). The sample consisted of peripheral blood, taken on day 0 of AZD1222 vaccination. The DNA of the CDR3 is TGTGCCAGCAGGGGGACTTCAGAGACCCAGTACTTC. Its translation: CASRGTSETQYF.